The 8 T cell receptor beta chains in this list originate from one sample, sequenced in a study of T cell responses to AZD1222 COVID-19 vaccine. Sequencing was performed with immunoSEQ multiplex PCR; in TCRdb, only in-frame clones are kept and a portion is missing. Of some 130,000 clones in the sample, roughly 91% were seen once. Specimen: peripheral blood, collected on day 0 of AZD1222 vaccination. All receptors derive from an adult in good health.

This chain connects TRBV9 to TRBJ1-6; 7 bases fit TRBD1. Looked up from germline, CDR1 is SGDLS and CDR2 is YYNGEE. This CDR3 comprises 16 residues. V dropped 4 bases and J dropped 9; count of bases not matched to a gene: 13. The CDR3 nucleotides are TGTGCCAGCAGCCCTCAGGGGGGGGCCATAGGTTCACCCCTCCACTTT. Encoded protein: CASSPQGGAIGSPLHF.

This rearrangement joins TRBV7-8 to TRBJ1-1; D ambiguous. The CDR3 totals 14 residues. The V end lost 5 bases, the J end lost 1 base, and 11 bases lay between the germline ends. Germline loops: CDR1 SGHVS, CDR2 FQNEAQ. CDR3 DNA: TGTGCCAGCAGCACGGAGAGGAAGAACACTGAAGCTTTCTTT. It yields the protein CASSTERKNTEAFF.

The chain is built from TRBV19 and TRBJ2-1; 10 nucleotides line up with TRBD1. CDR1 is LNHDA and CDR2 is SQIVND in the germline V gene (reference sequence). V was clipped by 6 bases and J by 7 bases; unmatched bases: 3. The CDR3 is 13 amino acids. CDR3 coding DNA: TGTGCCAGTAGACGGACAGGGGGTAATGAGCAGTTCTTC. Translating it yields CASRRTGGNEQFF.

The chain employs TRBV2 and TRBJ2-3, with a possible D match to TRBD2 (5 bases). Germline V gives CDR1 SNHLY, CDR2 FYNNEI. V dropped 8 bases and J dropped 0 bases, with 12 bases sitting between them. There are 14 residues in the CDR3. The CDR3 protein is CASGVGSSTDTQYF. CDR3 bases: TGTGCCAGCGGGGTGGGGAGCAGCACAGATACGCAGTATTTT.

DNA of the CDR3: TGTGCCAGCACCTCCGTTTCGGACTACGAGCAGTACTTC. Encoded protein: CASTSVSDYEQYF. J is TRBJ2-7 and V is TRBV6-5; D gene uncertain. Looked up from germline, CDR1 is MNHEY and CDR2 is SVGAGI. Between the trimmed V and J ends, which lost 7 bases and 3 bases, there was a span of 13 bases. The CDR3 is made up of 13 amino acids.

The V and J genes are TRBV11-2 and TRBJ1-6; D not certain. In germline, CDR1 is SGHAT, CDR2 FQNNGV. V lost 0 bases to trimming and J lost 7 bases, with 7 bases between them. CDR3 length: 14 amino acids. The CDR3 protein is CASSLDPRNSPLHF. The CDR3 nucleotides are TGTGCCAGCAGCTTAGATCCAAGGAATTCACCCCTCCACTTT.

The J gene is TRBJ1-1, the V gene TRBV14, with D unresolved. V was pared by 2 bases and J by 1 base, with 5 bases between. The CDR3 extends over 13 amino acids. Germline V gives CDR1 SGHDN, CDR2 FVKESK. This chain's CDR3 is CASSQLSNTEAFF. The CDR3 DNA reads as TGTGCCAGCAGCCAACTTTCGAACACTGAAGCTTTCTTT.

This clone occurred a few times. The chain combines TRBV5-5 with TRBJ1-6, with D hard to call. The CDR3 totals 14 residues. Germline CDR1 and CDR2: SGHKS and YYEKEE (reference sequence). V was clipped by 3 bases and J by 8 bases, with 12 bases between them. DNA of the CDR3: TGTGCCAGCAGCTCGCCCGACGGCGATTCACCCCTCCACTTT. Translating it yields CASSSPDGDSPLHF. The variable domain in full, completed from reference TRBV5-5 and TRBJ1-6, reads DAGVTQSPTHLIKTRGQQVTLRCSPISGHKSVSWYQQVLGQGPQFIFQYYEKEERGRGNFPDRFSARQFPNYSSELNVNALLLGDSALYLCASSSPDGDSPLHFGNGTRLTVT.